Reported below is one TCR beta chain. The CDR3 extends over 15 amino acids. Looked up from germline, CDR1 is GTSNPN and CDR2 is SVGIG (reference sequence). Trimming took 0 bases from V and 3 from J, leaving 12 bases between them. Original handling: By means of reference gene primer amplification, nucleated cell counts were estimated. The protocol was immunoSEQ multiplex PCR, while the TCRdb copy is restricted to in-frame clones and leaves out a portion. V and J calls plus clone size are reproduced from that table; the DNA served to infer D and trimming. The data show over 150,000 clones, with more than 70% seen just once and about 14% held by the top ten. These data are taken from a study of blood T cell repertoires in COVID-19. Whole-study context: There were acute and convalescent COVID-19 samples, and they came from the United States, Italy and Spain. The analysed material was cDNA or gDNA that came from T cells, B-cell-depleted T cells, or PBMCs.

Sequencing was done on a sample of peripheral blood. This sequence was found in a man between 18 and 35 years old with active or convalescent COVID-19. The gene calls are TRBV30 and TRBJ1-5; D is uncertain. Here the CDR3 reads CAWSVGRVFNQPQHF. CDR3 DNA: TGTGCCTGGAGTGTGGGGAGGGTTTTCAATCAGCCCCAGCATTTT.